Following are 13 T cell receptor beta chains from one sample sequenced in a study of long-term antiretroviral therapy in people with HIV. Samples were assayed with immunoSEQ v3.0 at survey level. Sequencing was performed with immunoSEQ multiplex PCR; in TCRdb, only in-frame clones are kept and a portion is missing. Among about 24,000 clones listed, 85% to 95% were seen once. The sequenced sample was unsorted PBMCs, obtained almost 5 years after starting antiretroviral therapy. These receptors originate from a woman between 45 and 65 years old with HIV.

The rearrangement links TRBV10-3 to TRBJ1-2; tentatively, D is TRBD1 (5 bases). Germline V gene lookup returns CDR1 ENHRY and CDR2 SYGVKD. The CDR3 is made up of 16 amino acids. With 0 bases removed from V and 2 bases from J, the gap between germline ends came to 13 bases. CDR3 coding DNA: TGTGCCATCAGTGAGTCGATACAGGACTGGAACTATGGCTACACCTTC. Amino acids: CAISESIQDWNYGYTF.

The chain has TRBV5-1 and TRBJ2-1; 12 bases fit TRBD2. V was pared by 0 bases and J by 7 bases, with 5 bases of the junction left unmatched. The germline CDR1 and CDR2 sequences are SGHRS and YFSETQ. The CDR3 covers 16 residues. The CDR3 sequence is CASSLDPSGRENEQFF. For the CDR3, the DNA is TGCGCCAGCAGCTTGGATCCTAGCGGGAGGGAGAATGAGCAGTTCTTC.

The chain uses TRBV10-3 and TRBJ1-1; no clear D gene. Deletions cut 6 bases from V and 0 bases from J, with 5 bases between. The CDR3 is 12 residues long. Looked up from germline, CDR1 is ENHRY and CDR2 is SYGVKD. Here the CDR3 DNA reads TGTGCCATCAGAGGGCTGAACACTGAAGCTTTCTTT. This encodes CAIRGLNTEAFF.

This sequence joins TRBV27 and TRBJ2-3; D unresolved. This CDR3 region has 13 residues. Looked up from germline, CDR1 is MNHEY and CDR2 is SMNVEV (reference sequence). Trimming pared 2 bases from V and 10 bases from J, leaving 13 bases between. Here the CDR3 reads CASSLSRGGAQYF. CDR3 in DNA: TGTGCCAGCAGTTTAAGTCGAGGTGGTGCGCAGTATTTT.

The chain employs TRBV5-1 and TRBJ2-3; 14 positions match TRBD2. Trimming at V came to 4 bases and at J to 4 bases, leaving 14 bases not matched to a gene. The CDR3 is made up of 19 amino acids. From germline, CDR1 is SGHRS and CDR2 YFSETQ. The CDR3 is CASSQGLAGVDTIPDTQYF. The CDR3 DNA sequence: TGCGCCAGCAGCCAGGGACTAGCGGGAGTAGACACTATTCCAGATACGCAGTATTTT.

The CDR3 spells CASSEVSRAEAFF. The CDR3 coding sequence is TGTGCCAGCAGTGAAGTCTCCCGGGCCGAAGCTTTCTTT. The genes are TRBV6-1 and TRBJ1-1; no firm D call. CDR3 size: 13 residues. Germline V lookup: CDR1 MNHNS, CDR2 SASEGT. Between the trimmed V and J ends, which lost 1 base and 8 bases, there was a span of 11 bases.

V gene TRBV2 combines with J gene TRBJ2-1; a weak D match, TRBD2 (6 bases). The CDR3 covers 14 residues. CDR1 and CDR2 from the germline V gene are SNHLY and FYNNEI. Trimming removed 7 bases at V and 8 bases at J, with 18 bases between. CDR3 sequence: CASTPGLWMDEQFF. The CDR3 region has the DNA TGTGCCAGCACCCCGGGACTCTGGATGGATGAGCAGTTCTTC.

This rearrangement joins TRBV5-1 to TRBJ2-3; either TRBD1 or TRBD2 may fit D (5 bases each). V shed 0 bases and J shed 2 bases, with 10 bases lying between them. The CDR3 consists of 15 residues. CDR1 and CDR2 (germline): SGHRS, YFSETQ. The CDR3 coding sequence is TGCGCCAGCAGCTTGGAGGGACGAGACACAGATACGCAGTATTTT. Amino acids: CASSLEGRDTDTQYF.

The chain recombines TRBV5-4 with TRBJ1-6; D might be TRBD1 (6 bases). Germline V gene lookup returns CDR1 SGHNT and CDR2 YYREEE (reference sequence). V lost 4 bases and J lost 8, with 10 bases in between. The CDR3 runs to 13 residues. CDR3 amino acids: CASSDTGYSPLHF. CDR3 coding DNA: TGTGCCAGCAGCGATACAGGGTATTCACCCCTCCACTTT.

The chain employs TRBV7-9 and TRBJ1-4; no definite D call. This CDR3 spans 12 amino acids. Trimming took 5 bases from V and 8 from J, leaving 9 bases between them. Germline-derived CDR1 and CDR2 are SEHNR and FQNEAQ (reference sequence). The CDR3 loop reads CASSPALEKLFF. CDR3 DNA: TGTGCCAGCAGCCCCGCGTTGGAAAAACTGTTTTTT.

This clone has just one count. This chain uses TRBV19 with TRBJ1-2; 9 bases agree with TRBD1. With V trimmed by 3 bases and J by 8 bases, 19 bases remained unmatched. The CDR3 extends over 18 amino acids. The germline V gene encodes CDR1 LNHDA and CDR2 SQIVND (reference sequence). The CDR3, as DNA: TGTGCCAGTAGTATGAATACCGGGACAGGGAGCGTTGGGTCAGGCTACACCTTC. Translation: CASSMNTGTGSVGSGYTF. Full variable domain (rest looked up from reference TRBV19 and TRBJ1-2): DGGITQSPKYLFRKEGQNVTLSCEQNLNHDAMYWYRQDPGQGLRLIYYSQIVNDFQKGDIAEGYSVSREKKESFPLTVTSAQKNPTAFYLCASSMNTGTGSVGSGYTFGSGTRLTVV.

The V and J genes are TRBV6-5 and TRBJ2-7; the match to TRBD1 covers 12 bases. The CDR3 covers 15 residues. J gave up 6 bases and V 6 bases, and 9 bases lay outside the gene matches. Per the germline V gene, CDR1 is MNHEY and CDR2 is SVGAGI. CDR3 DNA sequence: TGTGCCAGCAGCGGATTGGGACAGGGGGCCGTCGAGCAGTACTTC. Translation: CASSGLGQGAVEQYF.

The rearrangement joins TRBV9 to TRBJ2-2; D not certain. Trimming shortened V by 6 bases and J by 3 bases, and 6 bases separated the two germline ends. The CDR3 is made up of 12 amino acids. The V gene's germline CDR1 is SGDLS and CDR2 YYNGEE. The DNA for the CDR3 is TGTGCCAGCAAGGCCGACACCGGGGAGCTGTTTTTT. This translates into CASKADTGELFF.